Below are 2 T cell receptor beta chains sequenced from a single sample in a study of CD8 T cells in Susac syndrome. RNA totalling roughly 0.5 to 1 ug underwent reverse transcription with random hexamers. TCRdb fed the immunoSEQ multiplex PCR reads into MiXCR, producing one record per CDR3 protein. The sample comprises 150,000 to 200,000 distinct CDR3 sequences, just over 90% of which are singletons, and more than 0.11% rests with the top ten. The sample taken for sequencing was CD4+ T cells from PBMCs. The receptors come from a human donor in good health.

The chain recombines TRBV4-1 with TRBJ2-3, with no clear D. This CDR3 is built from 13 residues. Trimming took 4 bases from V and 3 from J, leaving 8 bases between them. The germline gives CDR1 MGHRA, CDR2 YSYEKL. The CDR3 region is CASSLSWTDTQYF. The CDR3, as DNA: TGCGCCAGCAGCCTCTCTTGGACAGATACGCAGTATTTT.

The rearrangement joins TRBV5-1 to TRBJ2-5, with TRBD1 matching over 9 bases. CDR1 is SGHRS and CDR2 is YFSETQ in the germline V gene. This CDR3 has 13 amino acids. The V and J ends lost 4 bases and 5 bases, in that order; junction bases with no gene match: 3. CDR3 sequence reads: CASSPQGAETQYF. DNA of the CDR3: TGCGCCAGCAGCCCACAGGGGGCTGAGACCCAGTACTTC.